This T cell receptor beta chain derives from a study of blood T cell repertoires in COVID-19. At the level of the study: Some COVID-19 samples were acute and others convalescent; all came from the United States, Italy and Spain. In each case, the material was cDNA or gDNA derived from T cells, B-cell-depleted T cells, or PBMCs.

The CDR3 has 17 residues. Sequencing used immunoSEQ multiplex PCR; TCRdb keeps in-frame clones, though not all of them. The repertoire holds some 75,000 clones, with about 70% as singletons. Sample: peripheral blood. The sequence was collected from an elderly woman with active or convalescent COVID-19. V is TRBV21-1 and J is TRBJ2-6; the D call of TRBD1 is as the table states it, not checked on the DNA. TRBV21-1 is noted as a pseudogene. The CDR3 here is CASSKGGDRAGANVLTF. In nucleotides, the CDR3 is TGTGCCAGCAGCAAAGGGGGGGACAGGGCTGGGGCCAACGTCCTGACTTTC.